This TCR beta chain was recovered during a study of blood T cell repertoires in COVID-19. Study details: Material from acute and convalescent COVID-19 was sourced from the United States, Italy and Spain. PBMCs, B-cell-depleted T cells, or T cells provided the cDNA or gDNA that made up the material.

CDR1 is LGHNA and CDR2 is YNFKEQ in the germline V gene. The CDR3 has 16 amino acids. Trimming left V 0 bases short and J 0 bases short, with 11 bases between. In the source study's methods: Reference gene primers were amplified, and this amplification served to estimate nucleated cell counts. This table comes from immunoSEQ multiplex PCR, and its TCRdb copy is limited to in-frame clones, with some not included. V and J calls and clone size follow that table, whereas D and trimming were derived from the DNA. Among hundreds of thousands of clones listed, 82% were seen once. Input material: peripheral blood. The J gene is TRBJ1-1, the V gene TRBV4-2; possibly TRBD1 for D (5 bases). This receptor was taken from an older woman with active or convalescent COVID-19. The CDR3, as DNA: TGTGCCAGCAGCCAAGATAGTGACAGTCTGAACACTGAAGCTTTCTTT. This gives the protein CASSQDSDSLNTEAFF.